One and the same sample provided the 32 T cell receptor beta chains below, sequenced in a study of beta chain features in type 1 diabetes. Which antigens these TCRs recognize remains unknown. Isolated RNA was reverse transcribed in full, so expressed TCRB transcripts were sequenced. Clones were sequenced by immunoSEQ multiplex PCR, and TCRdb holds only the in-frame ones, with some missing. Of 250,000 to 300,000 clones in the sample, approximately 25% were seen once. Study-level results: Shorter TCRB CDR3s, moderately but significantly so, marked every one of the four CD4+ subsets in Type 1 diabetes patients.

The sample taken for sequencing was naive CD4+ T cells from blood. The receptor set was obtained from a woman in her twenties or thirties with type 1 diabetes.

The genes are TRBV5-4 and TRBJ2-7; D gene unclear. V lost 3 bases and J 4 bases, leaving 11 bases between the germline ends. Germline V gene data show CDR1 as SGHNT and CDR2 as YYREEE (reference sequence). This CDR3 spans 13 amino acids. The CDR3 nucleotides are TGTGCCAGCAGCTCGAGAATGGAGTACGAGCAGTACTTC. Its translation: CASSSRMEYEQYF.

This clone was detected only a few times. The chain employs TRBV6-5 and TRBJ2-7; D is perhaps TRBD1 (6 bases). The CDR3 consists of 14 residues. CDR1 is MNHEY and CDR2 is SVGAGI in the germline V gene. V was pared by 3 bases and J by 2 bases, with 11 bases between. CDR3 DNA: TGTGCCAGCAGTTATGGACAGCCAACCTACGAGCAGTACTTC. Its translation is CASSYGQPTYEQYF.

J is TRBJ1-4 and V is TRBV29-1, with D tentatively TRBD1 (5 bases). The germline gives CDR1 SQVTM, CDR2 ANQGSEA. The CDR3 spans 14 residues. V lost 7 bases to trimming and J lost 2 bases, with 14 bases between them. The CDR3 coding sequence is TGCAGCGCTTCCTTGGGGCCCACTAATGAAAAACTGTTTTTT. This sequence encodes CSASLGPTNEKLFF.

The sample holds a few counts of this clone. This sequence joins TRBV6-1 and TRBJ2-1, with D possibly matching TRBD2 (5 bases). CDR1 and CDR2 (germline): MNHNS, SASEGT. The CDR3 is 12 residues long. The ends were cut back, 6 bases at V and 13 bases at J, with 16 bases in the middle. In DNA form, the CDR3 reads TGTGCCAGCAGGGCTAGTCCGGGGAGCCAGTTCTTC. Its translation: CASRASPGSQFF.

V is TRBV5-4 and J is TRBJ1-4, with 10 bases identical to TRBD1. With V trimmed by 1 base and J by 7 bases, 7 bases remained unmatched. From germline, CDR1 is SGHNT and CDR2 YYREEE (reference sequence). CDR3 length: 16 residues. CDR3 coding DNA: TGTGCCAGCAGCTTGCCCGGACAGGGGGGCGGTGAAAAACTGTTTTTT. It encodes CASSLPGQGGGEKLFF.

The chain recombines TRBV18 with TRBJ2-1; possible D gene TRBD1, 5 bases. The germline V gene has CDR1 KGHSH and CDR2 LQKENI. V lost 0 bases, J lost 9 bases, and 9 bases lay in between. The CDR3 consists of 13 residues. The CDR3 DNA sequence: TGTGCCAGCTCACCACCGGGGCGTACTGAGCAGTTCTTC. It codes for CASSPPGRTEQFF.

The sample holds a few counts of this clone. J is TRBJ1-5 and V is TRBV30, with 9 bases aligning to TRBD1. Germline CDR1 is GTSNPN and CDR2 is SVGIG (reference sequence). V shed 3 bases, J shed 6 bases, and the junction held 9 bases outside the gene matches. CDR3 length: 15 amino acids. As DNA, the CDR3 is TGTGCCTGGAGCCCCCACAGGGGGCAAGCTCAGCCCCAGCATTTT. Protein product: CAWSPHRGQAQPQHF.

The chain combines TRBV16 with TRBJ2-7; 8 bases line up with TRBD2. Germline V CDR1 and CDR2: KGHSY, FQNENV. This CDR3 is built from 14 residues. The junction had 6 bases not matched to a gene; V was cut back by 4 bases and J by 4 bases. CDR3 amino acids: CASSPGTRRYEQYF. CDR3 nucleotides: TGTGCCAGCAGCCCCGGGACTAGAAGGTACGAGCAGTACTTC. The full variable domain, rest sourced from reference TRBV16 and TRBJ2-7, is GEEVAQTPKHLVRGEGQKAKLYCAPIKGHSYVFWYQQVLKNEFKFLISFQNENVFDETGMPKERFSAKCLPNSPCSLEIQATKLEDSAVYFCASSPGTRRYEQYFGPGTRLTVT.

The chain combines TRBV7-8 with TRBJ2-1; the match to TRBD2 covers 14 bases. The germline gives CDR1 SGHVS, CDR2 FQNEAQ. Trimming took 4 bases from V and 6 from J; bases not matched to a gene: 5. CDR3 size: 16 residues. The CDR3: CASSSRLAGGINEQFF. The DNA of the CDR3 is TGTGCCAGCAGCTCCCGACTAGCGGGAGGGATCAATGAGCAGTTCTTC.

This clone turned up a few times. The chain couples TRBV30 to TRBJ1-4, with D possibly TRBD1 on 5 matching bases. This CDR3 has 13 residues. Looked up from germline, CDR1 is GTSNPN and CDR2 is SVGIG (reference sequence). Trimming left V 1 base short and J 11 bases short, with 14 bases between. The CDR3 DNA is TGTGCCTGGAGTGGACAGCTTATCGGGAAACTGTTTTTT. Its translation: CAWSGQLIGKLFF.

This rearrangement joins TRBV6-1 to TRBJ1-2, with 10 bases aligning to TRBD1. This CDR3 is 15 amino acids long. The germline CDR1 and CDR2 sequences are MNHNS and SASEGT. Trimming took 6 bases from V and 1 from J; bases not matched to a gene: 5. The DNA for the CDR3 is TGTGCCAGCAGGACCGGGACAGGGGATAACTATGGCTACACCTTC. Its protein is CASRTGTGDNYGYTF.

The table lists this clone with a few counts. The chain has TRBV6-5 and TRBJ1-1; possible D gene TRBD1, 6 bases. V was trimmed by 0 bases and J by 1 base, leaving 12 bases between them. Per germline, CDR1 MNHEY and CDR2 SVGAGI. The CDR3 contains 16 residues. In nucleotides, the CDR3 is TGTGCCAGCAGTTACTCGTCTGAGACAGGGAACACTGAAGCTTTCTTT. As protein: CASSYSSETGNTEAFF.

This clone has a handful of counts. The genes are TRBV11-1 and TRBJ1-2; TRBD1 agrees at 7 bases. The V segment lost 5 bases and the J segment 6 bases; nucleotides outside the gene matches: 9. CDR1 SGHAT and CDR2 FQDESV come from the germline V gene (reference sequence). This CDR3 has 14 residues. The CDR3, as DNA: TGTGCCAGCAGCCCAATGACAGGGAGTGATGGCTACACCTTC. Translating it yields CASSPMTGSDGYTF.

The chain combines TRBV7-2 with TRBJ2-1; weak D call: TRBD2 (6 bases). This CDR3 is 14 amino acids long. V lost 5 bases to trimming and J lost 3 bases, with 11 bases between them. Germline assignment: CDR1 SGHTA and CDR2 FQGNSA. CDR3 sequence (DNA): TGTGCCAGCAGCAGACTAGGGGTCTACAATGAGCAGTTCTTC. The encoded protein is CASSRLGVYNEQFF.

The chain links TRBV5-4 to TRBJ2-1; D not certain. Germline V lookup: CDR1 SGHNT, CDR2 YYREEE (reference sequence). V lost 2 bases, J lost 5 bases, and 2 bases lay in between. The length of the CDR3 is 11 residues. The CDR3 nucleotides are TGTGCCAGCAGCTTTAACAATGAGCAGTTCTTC. Translating gives CASSFNNEQFF.

The rearrangement joins TRBV28 to TRBJ2-7; TRBD2 matches 8 bases. Germline-derived CDR1 and CDR2 are MDHEN and SYDVKM. The ends lost 5 bases at V and 0 bases at J; junction bases unmatched: 9. This CDR3 has 16 amino acids. CDR3 loop: CASSPPGGRSSYEQYF. The CDR3, as DNA: TGTGCCAGCAGTCCGCCGGGGGGGCGGAGCTCCTACGAGCAGTACTTC. The full variable domain, in which reference TRBV28 and TRBJ2-7 provide the parts outside the CDR3, is DVKVTQSSRYLVKRTGEKVFLECVQDMDHENMFWYRQDPGLGLRLIYFSYDVKMKEKGDIPEGYSVSREKKERFSLILESASTNQTSMYLCASSPPGGRSSYEQYFGPGTRLTVT.

This rearrangement joins TRBV7-9 to TRBJ2-1; D perhaps matches TRBD2 (6 bases). Germline V gives CDR1 SEHNR, CDR2 FQNEAQ (reference sequence). The CDR3 is 14 amino acids. V shed 5 bases and J shed 7 bases, with 15 bases lying between them. The chain's CDR3 is CASSQSGTSNEQFF. CDR3 in DNA: TGTGCCAGCAGCCAATCCGGGACTTCAAATGAGCAGTTCTTC.

The rearrangement uses TRBV28 and TRBJ1-2, with D possibly TRBD1 on 6 matching bases. The CDR3 consists of 13 residues. Per the germline V gene, CDR1 is MDHEN and CDR2 is SYDVKM. V lost 7 bases, J lost 2 bases, and 11 bases lay in between. In DNA form, the CDR3 reads TGTGCCAGCACCTCCACAGGGAACTATGGCTACACCTTC. It yields the protein CASTSTGNYGYTF.

This clone showed up just a few times. The CDR3 sequence: CASRGGGTDTQYF. The CDR3, as DNA: TGTGCCAGCAGGGGGGGTGGCACAGATACGCAGTATTTT. The V and J genes are TRBV11-2 and TRBJ2-3; D possibly corresponds to TRBD2 (6 bases). CDR1 is SGHAT and CDR2 is FQNNGV in the germline V gene. This CDR3 region has 13 residues. The germline V and J ends were trimmed by 6 bases and 1 base, with 8 bases remaining between them.

The gene calls are TRBV30 and TRBJ2-1; 13 bases line up with TRBD2. The CDR3 has 16 amino acids. J was trimmed by 6 bases and V by 2 bases; bases with no gene match: 7. Germline V gene lookup returns CDR1 GTSNPN and CDR2 SVGIG (reference sequence). The CDR3 loop is CAWSPRTSGRRNEQFF. Written as DNA, the CDR3 is TGTGCCTGGAGTCCCCGGACTAGCGGGAGACGCAATGAGCAGTTCTTC.

The V and J genes are TRBV27 and TRBJ1-1; D unresolved. The V and J ends lost 4 bases and 2 bases respectively, with 8 bases between them. This CDR3 contains 13 residues. CDR1 MNHEY and CDR2 SMNVEV come from the germline V gene (reference sequence). As DNA, the CDR3 is TGTGCCAGCAGTTCTGGCAAAAACACTGAAGCTTTCTTT. Protein sequence: CASSSGKNTEAFF.

This clone was counted a few times. The V call is TRBV5-1, the J call TRBJ2-5; D possibly corresponds to TRBD1 (7 bases). Trimming shortened V by 4 bases and J by 4 bases, and 17 bases separated the two germline ends. In germline, CDR1 is SGHRS, CDR2 YFSETQ. The CDR3 spans 15 residues. CDR3 bases: TGCGCCAGCAGCATGACAGGGAGGAGCAGAGAGACCCAGTACTTC. Translation gives CASSMTGRSRETQYF.

This clone has just a few counts. The J gene is TRBJ2-5, the V gene TRBV25-1, with 7 nucleotides matching TRBD1. The CDR3 sequence is 15 residues long. The V gene's germline CDR1 is MGHDK and CDR2 SYGVNS. Trimming removed 2 bases from V and 3 bases from J; junction bases left unmatched: 6. Here the CDR3 reads CASSEIGQAEETQYF. CDR3 DNA sequence: TGTGCCAGCAGTGAAATTGGACAGGCCGAAGAGACCCAGTACTTC.

The gene calls are TRBV7-2 and TRBJ2-3, with D perhaps TRBD2 (5 bases). V shed 1 base and J shed 0 bases, with 8 bases lying between them. The CDR3 has 15 amino acids. The V gene's germline CDR1 is SGHTA and CDR2 FQGNSA. The CDR3, as DNA: TGTGCCAGCAGCTTAGGACGGGGTAGCACAGATACGCAGTATTTT. As protein: CASSLGRGSTDTQYF.

The V call is TRBV6-5, the J call TRBJ1-5; D is perhaps TRBD1 (6 bases). V lost 6 bases, J lost 5 bases, and 14 bases lay in between. This CDR3 has 14 residues. Per germline, CDR1 MNHEY and CDR2 SVGAGI. The CDR3: CASSPYRDDQPQHF. The CDR3, as DNA: TGTGCCAGCAGCCCCTACAGGGACGATCAGCCCCAGCATTTT.

To note about this clone: Additional DNA sequences in this sample encode the identical CDR3. The chain has TRBV30 and TRBJ1-2; D not resolved. The CDR3 extends over 11 amino acids. Germline CDR1 reads GTSNPN; CDR2 reads SVGIG (reference sequence). The ends were cut back, 4 bases at V and 2 bases at J, with 5 bases in the middle. The CDR3 is CAWTGNYGYTF. DNA of the CDR3: TGTGCCTGGACGGGGAACTATGGCTACACCTTC.

This clone was counted only a few times. The chain's CDR3 is CSANKETQYF. In DNA form, the CDR3 reads TGCAGTGCTAATAAAGAGACCCAGTACTTC. The J gene is TRBJ2-5, the V gene TRBV20-1; no clear D. Trimming took off 4 bases at V and 3 bases at J, with 3 bases between the two ends. CDR3 size: 10 residues. Germline V gives CDR1 DFQATT, CDR2 SNEGSKA (reference sequence).

This chain uses TRBV4-2 with TRBJ2-7, with 9 bases fitting TRBD1. Per the germline V gene, CDR1 is LGHNA and CDR2 is YNFKEQ. Germline trimming cut 4 bases from V and 0 bases from J; bases unmatched to any gene: 4. This CDR3 contains 15 residues. The CDR3 spells CASSRGQGSSYEQYF. CDR3 sequence (DNA): TGTGCCAGCAGCCGTGGACAGGGGAGCTCCTACGAGCAGTACTTC.

The V gene is TRBV27, the J gene TRBJ2-5; D is unclear. Trimming took 6 bases from V and 2 from J, leaving 4 bases between them. CDR3 length: 11 amino acids. From germline, CDR1 is MNHEY and CDR2 SMNVEV (reference sequence). CDR3 DNA sequence: TGTGCCAGCAGCCATCAAGAGACCCAGTACTTC. This translates into CASSHQETQYF.

The chain is built from TRBV30 and TRBJ2-1; D remains unclear. Germline CDR1 GTSNPN, CDR2 SVGIG (reference sequence). V shed 6 bases and J shed 0 bases, with 12 bases lying between them. This CDR3 spans 14 amino acids. The CDR3 loop reads CACLKEDSYNEQFF. As DNA, the CDR3 is TGTGCCTGTCTTAAAGAGGACTCCTACAATGAGCAGTTCTTC.

J is TRBJ2-5 and V is TRBV5-4; D uncertain. V shed 4 bases and J shed 3 bases, with 10 bases lying between them. CDR1 is SGHNT and CDR2 is YYREEE in the germline V gene (reference sequence). The CDR3 totals 13 residues. CDR3 DNA sequence: TGTGCCAGCAGCCGCCATCAGAAAGAGACCCAGTACTTC. Residues: CASSRHQKETQYF.

The gene calls are TRBV6-6 and TRBJ2-7; 11 bases match TRBD1. The V segment lost 7 bases and the J segment 3 bases; nucleotides outside the gene matches: 8. Germline V lookup: CDR1 MNHNY, CDR2 SVGAGI (reference sequence). CDR3 length equals 15 residues. CDR3 sequence: CASTIWGQGDYEQYF. Here the CDR3 DNA reads TGTGCCAGCACGATTTGGGGACAGGGGGACTACGAGCAGTACTTC.